This T cell receptor (beta chain) stems from a study of Ad26.COV2.S vaccination and SARS-CoV-2 variants. In the study overall: Each vaccinee took Ad26.COV2.S intramuscularly, once or twice 56 days apart.

Findings and limits, study-wide: Vaccine and placebo recipients had similar non-spike TCR breadth. Vaccine recipients had higher spike-specific TCR breadth than placebo recipients.

Treatment defined: around 19 received Ad26.COV2.S at low or high dose, single or two shots; 5 received placebo; per-sample allocation not given. The samples date from day 63 after the first vaccine or placebo injection. Clones were read by immunoSEQ multiplex PCR, and TCRdb kept only the in-frame ones, dropping some. The table records some 410,000 clones, around 93% of them present only once. Concerning this clone itself: Its specificity is not known.

Germline assignment: CDR1 SNHLY and CDR2 FYNNEI. The CDR3 length is 15 residues. Trimming left V 7 bases short and J 5 bases short, with 20 bases between. This TCR came from a person between 18 and 65 years old who received the Ad26.COV2.S COVID-19 vaccine or a placebo. The chain uses TRBV2 and TRBJ2-5; D assignment may be TRBD1 or TRBD2 (6 bases each). Sequences were derived from peripheral blood, sampled in a trial of Ad26.COV2.S vaccine versus placebo. The CDR3 DNA sequence: TGTGCCAGCAAGGGGATGGGGGGCCGGGGTGAGACCCAGTACTTC. Translation: CASKGMGGRGETQYF.